What follows are 32 T cell receptor beta chains derived from one specimen sequenced in a study of PD-1 blockade in classical Hodgkin lymphoma. Time point: cycle 4 day 1 (C4D1), after less than 7 weeks of nivolumab. All patients experienced relapse after autologous stem cell transplantation, and brentuximab vedotin exposure was variable. Measured with immunoSEQ multiplex PCR; TCRdb has only the in-frame clones, and not every one. Altogether about 90,000 clones are present, about nine tenths being singletons, with the ten largest covering around 3%. Material: peripheral blood mononuclear cells (PBMCs), obtained before the fourth cycle of nivolumab. These TCRs come from a human donor with classical Hodgkin lymphoma.

This chain uses TRBV13 with TRBJ2-7, with 7 bases matching TRBD2. J lost 1 base, V lost 8 bases, and 5 bases had no gene match. Germline values: CDR1 PRHDT, CDR2 FYEKMQ (reference sequence). The CDR3 has 13 residues. The CDR3 DNA reads as TGTGCCAGCCAAGCGGGGTTATCCTACGAGCAGTACTTC. Protein product: CASQAGLSYEQYF. Full variable domain (missing parts from reference TRBV13 and TRBJ2-7): AAGVIQSPRHLIKEKRETATLKCYPIPRHDTVYWYQQGPGQDPQFLISFYEKMQSDKGSIPDRFSAQQFSDYHSELNMSSLELGDSALYFCASQAGLSYEQYFGPGTRLTVT.

The chain links TRBV4-3 to TRBJ2-1; a weak D match, TRBD1 (5 bases). Trimming cost V 0 bases and J 3 bases, with 12 bases left between them. CDR3 length equals 16 residues. Looked up from germline, CDR1 is LGHNA and CDR2 is YSLEER. The CDR3 is CASSQDQGRVYNEQFF. CDR3 nucleotide sequence: TGCGCCAGCAGCCAAGATCAGGGCAGGGTCTACAATGAGCAGTTCTTC.

The chain recombines TRBV6-5 with TRBJ1-2; D is unresolved. The germline V gene has CDR1 MNHEY and CDR2 SVGAGI. CDR3 length equals 13 residues. The V end lost 6 bases, the J end lost 5 bases, and 13 bases lay between the germline ends. The CDR3 is CASSLSAGYGYTF. The CDR3 nucleotides are TGTGCCAGCAGCCTATCTGCCGGTTATGGCTACACCTTC.

The rearrangement uses TRBV29-1 and TRBJ1-1; D not resolved. CDR1 is SQVTM, CDR2 ANQGSEA, per germline. V was trimmed by 1 base and J by 7 bases, leaving 10 bases between them. This CDR3 contains 12 residues. The CDR3 region has the DNA TGCAGCGTTGAAGGGACTGGGTATGAAGCTTTCTTT. This encodes CSVEGTGYEAFF.

The V call is TRBV30, the J call TRBJ1-3; 8 bases fit TRBD1. This CDR3 has 15 residues. V lost 2 bases and J lost 0; bases outside the gene matches: 3. Germline loops: CDR1 GTSNPN, CDR2 SVGIG (reference sequence). The CDR3 here is CAWSPGGSSGNTIYF. In nucleotides, the CDR3 is TGTGCCTGGAGTCCAGGGGGCTCCTCTGGAAACACCATATATTTT.

The genes are TRBV7-9 and TRBJ1-6; weak D call: TRBD1 (6 bases). Looked up from germline, CDR1 is SEHNR and CDR2 is FQNEAQ (reference sequence). This CDR3 spans 15 amino acids. The V end lost 5 bases, the J end lost 8 bases, and 16 bases lay between the germline ends. The CDR3: CASSHPQGFYSPLHF. CDR3 nucleotide sequence: TGTGCCAGCAGCCACCCACAGGGATTTTATTCACCCCTCCACTTT.

V usage is TRBV27 and J usage is TRBJ1-6; D is unclear. The germline V and J ends were trimmed by 5 bases and 2 bases, with 13 bases remaining between them. Germline V CDR1 and CDR2: MNHEY, SMNVEV (reference sequence). This CDR3 is built from 16 residues. CDR3: CASSHLQRTYNSPLHF. The CDR3, as DNA: TGTGCCAGCAGTCACCTACAACGGACCTATAATTCACCCCTCCACTTT.

The rearrangement uses TRBV5-4 and TRBJ1-5; the match to TRBD1 covers 10 bases. This CDR3 region has 15 residues. Unmatched junction bases numbered 4, after V lost 2 bases and J lost 5 bases. Germline CDR1 SGHNT, CDR2 YYREEE (reference sequence). CDR3 sequence (DNA): TGTGCCAGCAGCTTCCGGGACAGGGGATATCAGCCCCAGCATTTT. The encoded protein is CASSFRDRGYQPQHF.

The genes are TRBV7-6 and TRBJ2-5; D possibly corresponds to TRBD2 (6 bases). CDR1 SGHVS and CDR2 FNYEAQ come from the germline V gene. The CDR3 contains 14 residues. Trimming shortened V by 5 bases and J by 5 bases, and 15 bases separated the two germline ends. In nucleotides, the CDR3 is TGTGCCAGCAGCAAACGCGGGGCGGGGGAGACCCAGTACTTC. Its translation is CASSKRGAGETQYF.

The CDR3 region has the DNA TGTGCTAGTGGTTTAGGGGGGGGTGGCACAGATACGCAGTATTTT. This sequence encodes CASGLGGGGTDTQYF. The chain uses TRBV12-5 and TRBJ2-3, with D perhaps matching TRBD2 (7 bases). V was pared by 3 bases and J by 1 base, with 11 bases between. Germline assignment: CDR1 LGHNT and CDR2 FRNRAP. This CDR3 comprises 15 residues.

The chain links TRBV6-1 to TRBJ1-5, with 8 bases identical to TRBD1. This CDR3 region has 15 residues. Germline assignment: CDR1 MNHNS and CDR2 SASEGT. J gave up 2 bases and V 3 bases, and 3 bases lay outside the gene matches. The CDR3 DNA is TGTGCCAGCAGTGAGGACAGGGCTGGCAATCAGCCCCAGCATTTT. Translated: CASSEDRAGNQPQHF.

V gene TRBV27 combines with J gene TRBJ1-4; D gene unclear. CDR1 is MNHEY, CDR2 SMNVEV, per germline (reference sequence). Trimming left V 3 bases short and J 8 bases short, with 13 bases between. CDR3 length: 14 residues. CDR3: CASSFRGREEKLFF. The CDR3 DNA is TGTGCCAGCAGTTTTAGAGGGAGGGAGGAAAAACTGTTTTTT. The whole variable domain, remainder taken from reference TRBV27 and TRBJ1-4, is EAQVTQNPRYLITVTGKKLTVTCSQNMNHEYMSWYRQDPGLGLRQIYYSMNVEVTDKGDVPEGYKVSRKEKRNFPLILESPSPNQTSLYFCASSFRGREEKLFFGSGTQLSVL.

CDR3 loop: CASSNRDYGGYTF. The CDR3 DNA sequence: TGTGCCAGCTCTAATAGGGACTACGGTGGCTACACCTTC. The chain carries TRBV5-6 and TRBJ1-2, with D maybe TRBD1 (5 bases). This CDR3 is 13 amino acids long. V lost 7 bases and J lost 7, with 17 bases in between. The germline V gene has CDR1 SGHDT and CDR2 YYEEEE.

The chain is built from TRBV27 and TRBJ1-2, with 7 bases that match TRBD1. This CDR3 comprises 13 residues. With V trimmed by 6 bases and J by 3 bases, 4 bases remained unmatched. In germline, CDR1 is MNHEY, CDR2 SMNVEV (reference sequence). The CDR3 loop is CASRPTGDYGYTF. DNA for the CDR3: TGTGCCAGCAGGCCAACAGGGGACTATGGCTACACCTTC.

The chain is built from TRBV27 and TRBJ1-2; D is uncertain. Trimming left V 2 bases short and J 2 bases short, with 6 bases between. This CDR3 comprises 13 residues. The V gene's germline CDR1 is MNHEY and CDR2 SMNVEV (reference sequence). This CDR3 is CASSLAANYGYTF. CDR3 nucleotide sequence: TGTGCCAGCAGTTTAGCGGCAAACTATGGCTACACCTTC.

The CDR3 reads CASSIGPSRQGEAFF. CDR3 DNA: TGTGCCAGTAGTATCGGCCCTTCGCGACAGGGAGAAGCTTTCTTT. V and J are TRBV19 and TRBJ1-1; 7 nucleotides agree with TRBD1. CDR1 is LNHDA and CDR2 is SQIVND in the germline V gene (reference sequence). V shed 3 bases, J shed 8 bases, and the junction held 12 bases outside the gene matches. This CDR3 comprises 15 residues.

This chain links TRBV4-2 with TRBJ2-1; TRBD2 matches 8 bases. The length of the CDR3 is 14 residues. The germline V gene has CDR1 LGHNA and CDR2 YNFKEQ. Unmatched junction bases numbered 4, after V lost 1 base and J lost 8 bases. CDR3 bases: TGTGCCAGCAGCCAAGCGGGGGGGCCTGATGAGCAGTTCTTC. Translation gives CASSQAGGPDEQFF.

The J gene is TRBJ2-2, the V gene TRBV5-6, with 9 bases fitting TRBD1. V dropped 4 bases and J dropped 4; count of bases not matched to a gene: 5. The CDR3 has 15 residues. Germline V gives CDR1 SGHDT, CDR2 YYEEEE. The CDR3 region has the DNA TGTGCCAGCAGCAATGACAGGGGGAGCACCGGGGAGCTGTTTTTT. This encodes CASSNDRGSTGELFF.

The chain is built from TRBV4-2 and TRBJ2-3; 10 nucleotides match TRBD2. The V segment lost 2 bases and the J segment 1 base; nucleotides outside the gene matches: 3. This CDR3 spans 16 amino acids. Germline assignment: CDR1 LGHNA and CDR2 YNFKEQ. The CDR3 DNA is TGTGCCAGCAGCCAAATAGCGGGGGGCGGCACAGATACGCAGTATTTT. Amino acids: CASSQIAGGGTDTQYF.

A single count supports this clone. V usage is TRBV7-8 and J usage is TRBJ1-2, with a possible D match to TRBD1 (6 bases). V lost 1 base and J lost 1, with 7 bases in between. CDR1 is SGHVS and CDR2 is FQNEAQ in the germline V gene. CDR3 length equals 14 residues. The CDR3 loop reads CASSLVDSNYGYTF. The CDR3 bases are TGTGCCAGCAGCTTAGTGGACAGTAACTATGGCTACACCTTC.

This sequence joins TRBV6-5 and TRBJ2-2; D gene uncertain. CDR3 length: 15 amino acids. Germline-derived CDR1 and CDR2 are MNHEY and SVGAGI. V lost 4 bases and J 6 bases, leaving 15 bases between the germline ends. Here the CDR3 reads CASSLLIGLSGELFF. CDR3 DNA: TGTGCCAGCAGTTTACTCATAGGGCTGTCCGGGGAGCTGTTTTTT.

The chain has TRBV10-1 and TRBJ2-7; D may correspond to TRBD1 or TRBD2 (5 bases each). Germline-derived CDR1 and CDR2 are WNHNN and SYGVQD (reference sequence). The CDR3 is 13 amino acids. V was shortened by 5 bases and J by 4 bases, with 12 bases between the two germline ends. The CDR3 protein is CASSIGTAYEQYF. CDR3 nucleotide sequence: TGCGCCAGCAGTATCGGGACGGCGTACGAGCAGTACTTC.

The rearrangement joins TRBV7-6 to TRBJ2-3; 8 nucleotides match TRBD2. J gave up 7 bases and V 5 bases, and 8 bases lay outside the gene matches. CDR3 size: 14 residues. The germline gives CDR1 SGHVS, CDR2 FNYEAQ. CDR3 DNA: TGTGCCAGCAGCAGAACGCCGGGGGGGAATACGCAGTATTTT. Its protein product is CASSRTPGGNTQYF.

This clone was detected only a few times. This sequence joins TRBV7-3 and TRBJ1-5; the match to TRBD1 covers 7 bases. The CDR3 sequence is 13 residues long. CDR1 and CDR2 (germline): SGHTA, FQGTGA. Trimming cost V 5 bases and J 7 bases; bases outside gene matches: 5. DNA of the CDR3: TGTGCCAGCAGCCTTGACAGGGCCCAGCCCCAGCATTTT. Translation: CASSLDRAQPQHF. Filled out from reference TRBV7-3 and TRBJ1-5, the complete variable domain reads GAGVSQTPSNKVTEKGKYVELRCDPISGHTALYWYRQSLGQGPEFLIYFQGTGAADDSGLPNDRFFAVRPEGSVSTLKIQRTERGDSAVYLCASSLDRAQPQHFGDGTRLSIL.

This chain connects TRBV18 to TRBJ2-2; no reliable D call. Germline V CDR1 and CDR2: KGHSH, LQKENI. The CDR3 consists of 17 residues. V was pared by 1 base and J by 1 base, with 13 bases between. The CDR3 DNA reads as TGTGCCAGCTCACCACGGGTTTTTGAGAGGAACACCGGGGAGCTGTTTTTT. Translation gives CASSPRVFERNTGELFF.

This chain uses TRBV5-8 with TRBJ2-1, with D uncertain. Germline V gene lookup returns CDR1 SGHTS and CDR2 YDEGEE. V was trimmed by 0 bases and J by 0 bases, leaving 10 bases between them. CDR3 length: 16 residues. CDR3 protein: CASSLEGWSSYNEQFF. CDR3 DNA: TGTGCCAGCAGCTTGGAAGGGTGGAGCTCCTACAATGAGCAGTTCTTC.

The gene calls are TRBV7-9 and TRBJ1-5; D is unresolved. The CDR3 has 14 amino acids. Trimming removed 5 bases at V and 7 bases at J, with 15 bases between. Germline assignment: CDR1 SEHNR and CDR2 FQNEAQ (reference sequence). CDR3 sequence: CASSKEGFWQPQHF. CDR3 nucleotides: TGTGCCAGCAGCAAAGAGGGTTTTTGGCAGCCCCAGCATTTT. The variable domain in full, completed from reference TRBV7-9 and TRBJ1-5, reads DTGVSQNPRHKITKRGQNVTFRCDPISEHNRLYWYRQTLGQGPEFLTYFQNEAQLEKSRLLSDRFSAERPKGSFSTLEIQRTEQGDSAMYLCASSKEGFWQPQHFGDGTRLSIL.

In its sample, this clone ranks as medium-sized. V usage is TRBV6-4 and J usage is TRBJ1-5, with unresolved D. The V gene lost 5 bases and the J gene lost 13 bases, with 9 bases spanning the gap. The germline V gene has CDR1 MRHNA and CDR2 SNTAGT. The CDR3 spans 10 residues. The CDR3 coding sequence is TGTGCCAGCAGTAGGACGTCGCAGCATTTT. Translated, it gives CASSRTSQHF.

The V call is TRBV7-3, the J call TRBJ1-1; no clear D gene. The CDR3 contains 14 residues. Per germline, CDR1 SGHTA and CDR2 FQGTGA. Trimming took 1 base from V and 1 from J, leaving 7 bases between them. The CDR3 is CASSLSSANTEAFF. Here the CDR3 DNA reads TGTGCCAGCAGCTTAAGTTCAGCGAACACTGAAGCTTTCTTT.

The J gene is TRBJ1-5, the V gene TRBV15; 11 bases are a match to TRBD1. The V and J ends lost 5 bases and 9 bases, in that order; junction bases with no gene match: 6. This CDR3 region has 14 residues. Germline loops: CDR1 LNHNV, CDR2 YYDKDF (reference sequence). The CDR3 spells CATSGDRGIWPQHF. For the CDR3, the DNA is TGTGCCACCAGCGGGGACAGGGGGATTTGGCCCCAGCATTTT.

This rearrangement joins TRBV7-9 to TRBJ2-2; TRBD1 aligns across 11 bases. Germline lookup yields CDR1 SEHNR and CDR2 FQNEAQ (reference sequence). The CDR3 is 19 amino acids. The V segment lost 4 bases and the J segment 1 base; nucleotides outside the gene matches: 11. CDR3: CASSSTGQGDIRNTGELFF. In nucleotides, the CDR3 is TGTGCCAGCAGCTCGACGGGACAGGGGGACATCCGGAACACCGGGGAGCTGTTTTTT.

The rearrangement links TRBV2 to TRBJ2-3; D assignment may be TRBD1 or TRBD2 (7 bases each). This CDR3 spans 15 amino acids. Trimming stripped 7 bases from V and 6 bases from J, with 20 bases between. Germline-derived CDR1 and CDR2 are SNHLY and FYNNEI. The CDR3 spells CASKWEGAFSDTQYF. The CDR3 DNA is TGTGCCAGCAAGTGGGAGGGGGCCTTTAGTGATACGCAGTATTTT.